Following are 27 T cell receptor beta chains from one sample sequenced in a study of blood T cells in healthy people across ages. Primers used in a second PCR of about 7 to 12 cycles were a sample-barcoded 5' primer and a J-beta primer mix. MiXCR, applied by TCRdb to the 5' RACE reads, yields one record per CDR3 protein. Among about 840,000 distinct CDR3 sequences listed, 29% were seen once. This sample was shared with a second study, whose subject was T cells of mothers and their children.

Sequenced input: blood. Receptor source: a middle-aged woman in good health.

V gene TRBV15 combines with J gene TRBJ1-2; D remains unclear. Trimming left V 4 bases short and J 0 bases short, with 6 bases between. Germline V gives CDR1 LNHNV, CDR2 YYDKDF (reference sequence). The CDR3 has 13 residues. The DNA of the CDR3 is TGTGCCACCAGCACAGATACTAACTATGGCTACACCTTC. Protein: CATSTDTNYGYTF.

This clonotype was counted many times. The chain links TRBV10-3 to TRBJ2-7; the match to TRBD1 covers 8 bases. The germline CDR1 and CDR2 sequences are ENHRY and SYGVKD. V lost 9 bases, J lost 0 bases, and 4 bases stayed unmatched. The CDR3 is 13 residues long. The DNA of the CDR3 is TGTGCCATACAGGGGGAGACCTCCTACGAGCAGTACTTC. It translates to CAIQGETSYEQYF.

This clonotype was counted only a few times. V usage is TRBV28 and J usage is TRBJ2-6; 7 bases are a match to TRBD1. Germline V gene lookup returns CDR1 MDHEN and CDR2 SYDVKM. CDR3 size: 13 residues. V was pared by 6 bases and J by 8 bases, with 4 bases of the junction left unmatched. For the CDR3, the DNA is TGTGCCAGCAGCCCGGACAGGCCCAACGTCCTGACTTTC. It codes for CASSPDRPNVLTF.

The V gene is TRBV9, the J gene TRBJ2-3; 10 positions match TRBD2. Germline trimming cut 3 bases from V and 4 bases from J; bases unmatched to any gene: 11. Germline CDR1 reads SGDLS; CDR2 reads YYNGEE. This CDR3 is 17 amino acids long. CDR3 DNA sequence: TGTGCCAGCAGCGCCGCGCCAAGCGGGGGGGCTTCAGATACGCAGTATTTT. This encodes CASSAAPSGGASDTQYF.

This clonotype has ten or more counts. V is TRBV6-5 and J is TRBJ2-7; D perhaps matches TRBD2 (5 bases). The V and J ends lost 5 bases and 1 base respectively, with 21 bases between them. This CDR3 spans 17 amino acids. In germline, CDR1 is MNHEY, CDR2 SVGAGI. The CDR3 DNA reads as TGTGCCAGCAGTCCCCCGCCGGAGCGGTTCATGTCCTACGAGCAGTACTTC. Translating it yields CASSPPPERFMSYEQYF.

The V and J genes are TRBV12-3 or TRBV12-4 and TRBJ2-7; the match to TRBD1 covers 11 bases. This CDR3 spans 15 amino acids. Germline trimming cut 6 bases from V and 7 bases from J; bases unmatched to any gene: 11. CDR3 DNA sequence: TGTGCCAGCAGCCGCCGGACAGGGGGCTACAATGAGCAGTACTTC. This translates into CASSRRTGGYNEQYF.

The chain carries TRBV6-6 and TRBJ1-6; D is uncertain. The CDR3 has 16 amino acids. Germline V gives CDR1 MNHNY, CDR2 SVGAGI (reference sequence). V was shortened by 4 bases and J by 4 bases, with 14 bases between the two germline ends. The CDR3 bases are TGTGCCAGCAGTTTGGACTCACAACGGTATAATTCACCCCTCCACTTT. As protein: CASSLDSQRYNSPLHF.

Worth noting for this clonotype: Mismatch with germline at one junction end may stem from a read error. This chain uses TRBV5-6 with TRBJ2-7; 10 nucleotides align to TRBD1. This CDR3 comprises 15 residues. Germline V gene sequence: CDR1 SGHDT, CDR2 YYEEEE. This CDR3 reads CAGSLGQGLSYEQYF. The CDR3 nucleotides read TGTGCCGGCAGCTTGGGACAGGGGCTTTCCTACGAGCAGTACTTC.

The chain carries TRBV12-3 or TRBV12-4 and TRBJ1-2, with D unresolved. Trimming took off 5 bases at V and 8 bases at J, with 12 bases between the two ends. The CDR3 sequence is 12 residues long. CDR3 sequence reads: CASSVPGEGYTF. The CDR3 nucleotides read TGTGCCAGCAGTGTACCTGGGGAGGGCTACACCTTC.

This clonotype has more than one count but fewer than ten. The J gene is TRBJ2-7, the V gene TRBV24-1; 11 bases map to TRBD1. This CDR3 region has 15 residues. CDR1 KGHDR and CDR2 SFDVKD come from the germline V gene. V dropped 2 bases and J dropped 5; count of bases not matched to a gene: 4. In DNA form, the CDR3 reads TGTGCCACCAGTGATTCCTGGACAGGGGGCCACGAGCAGTACTTC. Protein product: CATSDSWTGGHEQYF.

The chain has TRBV5-1 and TRBJ2-7, with 8 bases fitting TRBD1. The CDR3 consists of 15 residues. After removal of 4 bases from V and 10 bases from J, the junction contained 16 bases not matched to a gene. Germline V gives CDR1 SGHRS, CDR2 YFSETQ. The CDR3 region has the DNA TGCGCCAGCAGCCCGATGCCAGGGGGCTTGGAGGCCCAGTACTTC. Its protein is CASSPMPGGLEAQYF. Using reference TRBV5-1 and TRBJ2-7 for the parts outside the CDR3, the full variable domain is KAGVTQTPRYLIKTRGQQVTLSCSPISGHRSVSWYQQTPGQGLQFLFEYFSETQRNKGNFPGRFSGRQFSNSRSEMNVSTLELGDSALYLCASSPMPGGLEAQYFGPGTRLTVT.

This clonotype was observed many times. The rearrangement links TRBV7-2 to TRBJ2-7; 8 positions agree with TRBD1. After removal of 4 bases from V and 0 bases from J, the junction contained 8 bases not matched to a gene. CDR1 SGHTA and CDR2 FQGNSA come from the germline V gene. The CDR3 has 16 residues. The CDR3 reads CASSWGHGQGSYEQYF. CDR3 in DNA: TGTGCCAGCAGCTGGGGCCACGGACAGGGCTCCTACGAGCAGTACTTC.

A remark on this clonotype: A much more abundant neighbour one base away suggests this may be a read error. This chain links TRBV12-3 or TRBV12-4 with TRBJ1-4; 9 bases align to TRBD1. The CDR3 totals 14 residues. CDR3 region: CVSTRGQGGEKLFF. CDR3 nucleotides: TGTGTCAGCACCCGGGGACAGGGTGGTGAAAAACTGTTTTTT.

This rearrangement joins TRBV5-6 to TRBJ1-6, with unresolved D. Per germline, CDR1 SGHDT and CDR2 YYEEEE. CDR3 length: 14 amino acids. Trimming stripped 2 bases from V and 8 bases from J, with 11 bases between. In DNA form, the CDR3 reads TGTGCCAGCAGCTTTCTCGTCGCGGATTCACCCCTCCACTTT. As protein: CASSFLVADSPLHF.

This clonotype was seen repeatedly, ten times or more. The rearrangement links TRBV12-3 or TRBV12-4 to TRBJ2-1; D gene unclear. The CDR3 runs to 13 residues. With 0 bases removed from V and 7 bases from J, the gap between germline ends came to 7 bases. Here the CDR3 reads CASSLALGNEQFF. The CDR3 DNA reads as TGTGCCAGCAGTTTAGCTTTAGGTAATGAGCAGTTCTTC.

The rearrangement uses TRBV7-9 and TRBJ1-1; unclear D gene. Germline V gives CDR1 SEHNR, CDR2 FQNEAQ (reference sequence). The V gene lost 1 base and the J gene lost 10 bases, with 10 bases spanning the gap. The CDR3 totals 12 residues. Written as DNA, the CDR3 is TGTGCCAGCAGCTTAGAGGACTGGACAGCTTTCTTT. The encoded protein is CASSLEDWTAFF.

This clonotype appeared a few times. One junction end does not reproduce the germline sequence, and a read error may be involved. The chain carries TRBV5-1 and TRBJ1-1; D gene ambiguous. The CDR3 covers 14 residues. CDR1 is SGHRS, CDR2 YFSETQ, per germline. The CDR3 region has the DNA TGCGTCAGCAGCCGCTGGACGGTGAACACTGAAGCTTTCTTT. It is translated as CVSSRWTVNTEAFF.

This clonotype was observed many times. The chain couples TRBV6-4 to TRBJ2-2, with TRBD1 matching over 11 bases. The germline CDR1 and CDR2 sequences are MRHNA and SNTAGT. CDR3 size: 15 residues. J was trimmed by 4 bases and V by 2 bases; bases with no gene match: 0. For the CDR3, the DNA is TGTGCCAGCAGTGACGGGACAGGGGGCACCGGGGAGCTGTTTTTT. It is translated as CASSDGTGGTGELFF.

This clonotype was seen only a few times. This chain links TRBV7-8 with TRBJ2-7; unclear D gene. The germline gives CDR1 SGHVS, CDR2 FQNEAQ. V was shortened by 1 base and J by 6 bases, with 10 bases between the two germline ends. The CDR3 runs 13 residues. CDR3 sequence reads: CASSLVVKGEQYF. The CDR3 bases are TGTGCCAGCAGCTTAGTGGTCAAAGGCGAGCAGTACTTC.

This clonotype has ten or more counts. The chain has TRBV20-1 and TRBJ2-4, with D possibly being TRBD1 (6 bases). Trimming shortened V by 6 bases and J by 5 bases, and 11 bases separated the two germline ends. CDR1 and CDR2 from the germline V gene are DFQATT and SNEGSKA (reference sequence). The CDR3 is 12 amino acids. CDR3 DNA: TGCAGTGCACAACAGGGCCAAAACATTCAGTACTTC. Its translation: CSAQQGQNIQYF.

This clonotype occurred many times. CDR3 bases: TGTGCCAGCAGCTCCCTGTCTGGGAGTCAGTACTTC. This codes for CASSSLSGSQYF. The genes are TRBV7-8 and TRBJ2-7, with D possibly being TRBD2 (5 bases). The V gene lost 4 bases and the J gene lost 10 bases, with 14 bases spanning the gap. CDR3 size: 12 residues. The germline V gene has CDR1 SGHVS and CDR2 FQNEAQ.

A remark on this clonotype: A read error is possible here, since a much larger clone lies one base away. The rearrangement links TRBV20-1 to TRBJ2-3; TRBD2 matches at 10 bases. CDR1 is DFQATT, CDR2 SNEGSKA, per germline (reference sequence). The CDR3 is 16 residues long. CDR3: CSAGDPSGGVSDTQYF. In DNA, the CDR3 is TGCAGTGCTGGAGATCCCAGCGGGGGGGTATCAGATACGCAGTATTTT.

The table lists this clonotype with a count of one. The chain has TRBV5-4 and TRBJ1-2; D is ambiguous. The germline gives CDR1 SGHNT, CDR2 YYREEE (reference sequence). The CDR3 runs 13 residues. The V gene lost 4 bases and the J gene lost 8 bases, with 15 bases spanning the gap. The CDR3 DNA follows: TGTGCCAGCAGCCGTCCGAACGCACGGGGCTACACCTTC. This encodes CASSRPNARGYTF. The full variable domain, rest sourced from reference TRBV5-4 and TRBJ1-2, is ETGVTQSPTHLIKTRGQQVTLRCSSQSGHNTVSWYQQALGQGPQFIFQYYREEENGRGNFPPRFSGLQFPNYSSELNVNALELDDSALYLCASSRPNARGYTFGSGTRLTVV.

In its sample, this clonotype was seen a few times. The gene calls are TRBV9 and TRBJ2-7, with 7 bases that match TRBD1. Looked up from germline, CDR1 is SGDLS and CDR2 is YYNGEE. The CDR3 totals 11 residues. The V segment lost 4 bases and the J segment 6 bases; nucleotides outside the gene matches: 1. The CDR3 DNA follows: TGTGCCAGCAGCCGGGACAGCGAGCAGTACTTC. Protein sequence: CASSRDSEQYF. Based on the CDR3 plus reference TRBV9 and TRBJ2-7, the full variable domain is DSGVTQTPKHLITATGQRVTLRCSPRSGDLSVYWYQQSLDQGLQFLIQYYNGEERAKGNILERFSAQQFPDLHSELNLSSLELGDSALYFCASSRDSEQYFGPGTRLTVT.

This chain joins TRBV5-1 and TRBJ2-5; D not certain. Germline values: CDR1 SGHRS, CDR2 YFSETQ. The CDR3 is 13 residues long. V was cut by 3 bases and J by 3 bases, with 9 bases left in between. This chain's CDR3 is CASSSRREETQYF. CDR3 in DNA: TGCGCCAGCAGCTCCCGTAGGGAAGAGACCCAGTACTTC.

This clonotype was recorded many times. The chain joins TRBV10-3 to TRBJ2-7, with TRBD1 matching over 7 bases. This CDR3 has 15 amino acids. V lost 3 bases to trimming and J lost 2 bases; unmatched junction nucleotides: 7. CDR1 is ENHRY, CDR2 SYGVKD, per germline. The CDR3 DNA reads TGTGCCATCAGTGATCCCCGGGACAGTACCTACGAGCAGTACTTC. Translation gives CAISDPRDSTYEQYF.

This clonotype showed up many times. This sequence joins TRBV28 and TRBJ1-5, with 8 bases aligning to TRBD1. CDR1 MDHEN and CDR2 SYDVKM come from the germline V gene. The CDR3 consists of 14 residues. V trimming: 7 bases; J trimming: 6 bases; junction bases outside the gene matches: 8. CDR3 nucleotides: TGTGCCAGCACCCAGGTACAGGGGGTTCAGCCCCAGCATTTT. Its translation is CASTQVQGVQPQHF.